The 19 T cell receptor beta chains below come from one sample, sequenced in a study of T-cell memory formation after mild COVID-19. Each CDR3 protein gets one entry after TCRdb re-called the 5' RACE reads with MiXCR. The sample includes a few hundred thousand distinct CDR3 sequences, 15% to 20% of them seen just once. What was sequenced was PBMCs or a T cell subset sorted from them (not recorded which). Every receptor here comes from a man aged 18 to 29 who had mild COVID-19 (a few samples of this study predate the infection). Cell type and time point are not known.

This clonotype was seen a few times. The chain has TRBV3-1 and TRBJ1-2; weak D call: TRBD1 (5 bases). V lost 5 bases and J lost 10, with 23 bases in between. Germline-derived CDR1 and CDR2 are LGHDT and YNNKEL (reference sequence). The CDR3 consists of 15 residues. CDR3 protein: CASSFPGLGVIDYTF. CDR3 bases: TGTGCCAGCAGCTTTCCGGGGCTCGGGGTAATAGACTACACCTTC.

The table lists this clonotype with a few counts. The DNA for the CDR3 is TGTGCCAGCAGCGCAACAGGGGGCTTTGAAAAACTGTTTTTT. As protein: CASSATGGFEKLFF. The V and J genes are TRBV7-9 and TRBJ1-4; TRBD1 matches at 9 bases. V lost 5 bases to trimming and J lost 7 bases; unmatched junction nucleotides: 5. The CDR3 spans 14 residues. CDR1 and CDR2 from the germline V gene are SEHNR and FQNEAQ (reference sequence).

The sample holds a few counts of this clonotype. The chain joins TRBV28 to TRBJ2-4; D gene uncertain. This CDR3 is built from 18 residues. V was shortened by 2 bases and J by 0 bases, with 17 bases between the two germline ends. The germline CDR1 and CDR2 sequences are MDHEN and SYDVKM. CDR3 bases: TGTGCCAGCAGTTTAGACGGTTACGTGTGGGAAGCCAAAAACATTCAGTACTTC. It translates to CASSLDGYVWEAKNIQYF.

V usage is TRBV27 and J usage is TRBJ1-1; D ambiguous. Germline CDR1 and CDR2: MNHEY and SMNVEV (reference sequence). This CDR3 has 13 amino acids. V lost 5 bases, J lost 2 bases, and 9 bases lay in between. The CDR3 bases are TGTGCCAGCAGTGCCACGATAAACACTGAAGCTTTCTTT. As protein: CASSATINTEAFF.

This clonotype was detected ten times or more. The rearrangement joins TRBV30 to TRBJ1-1, with 7 bases identical to TRBD1. The germline V gene encodes CDR1 GTSNPN and CDR2 SVGIG (reference sequence). The ends lost 2 bases at V and 6 bases at J; junction bases unmatched: 3. The CDR3 covers 12 residues. The chain's CDR3 is CAWSWDRPEAFF. CDR3 sequence (DNA): TGTGCCTGGAGTTGGGACAGACCTGAAGCTTTCTTT.

The chain carries TRBV5-1 and TRBJ1-2, with D unresolved. V shed 4 bases and J shed 4 bases, with 14 bases lying between them. Germline V gene data show CDR1 as SGHRS and CDR2 as YFSETQ. The CDR3 sequence is 14 residues long. Here the CDR3 reads CASSPGDFSYGYTF. The CDR3 bases are TGCGCCAGCAGCCCTGGAGATTTTTCCTATGGCTACACCTTC. The variable domain in full, with the rest retrieved from reference TRBV5-1 and TRBJ1-2, is KAGVTQTPRYLIKTRGQQVTLSCSPISGHRSVSWYQQTPGQGLQFLFEYFSETQRNKGNFPGRFSGRQFSNSRSEMNVSTLELGDSALYLCASSPGDFSYGYTFGSGTRLTVV.

The V call is TRBV7-2, the J call TRBJ2-5, with TRBD2 matching over 12 bases. Germline V lookup: CDR1 SGHTA, CDR2 FQGNSA. V was pared by 1 base and J by 2 bases, with 5 bases of the junction left unmatched. The CDR3 extends over 17 amino acids. In DNA form, the CDR3 reads TGTGCCAGCAGCTTAGACTCTAGCGGGGGGGAACAAGAGACCCAGTACTTC. Residues: CASSLDSSGGEQETQYF.

The chain joins TRBV7-9 to TRBJ2-5, with D perhaps matching TRBD2 (5 bases). The CDR3 consists of 17 residues. The ends were cut back, 2 bases at V and 5 bases at J, with 21 bases in the middle. From germline, CDR1 is SEHNR and CDR2 FQNEAQ (reference sequence). CDR3: CASSLREVLLGGETQYF. CDR3 nucleotide sequence: TGTGCCAGCAGCTTAAGAGAAGTCCTCCTAGGCGGGGAGACCCAGTACTTC.

The genes are TRBV2 and TRBJ2-7; D is ambiguous. Deletions cut 6 bases from V and 2 bases from J, with 17 bases between. This CDR3 is 15 amino acids long. Germline V gene lookup returns CDR1 SNHLY and CDR2 FYNNEI. The CDR3 DNA sequence: TGTGCCAGCAGCCCAGAACGGGCCAGGACCTACGAGCAGTACGTC. Its translation is CASSPERARTYEQYV.

This clonotype was counted a few times. The CDR3 protein is CSARGPPSTDTQYF. In nucleotides, the CDR3 is TGCAGTGCCCGCGGCCCTCCTAGCACAGATACGCAGTATTTT. The rearrangement joins TRBV20-1 to TRBJ2-3; D gene ambiguous. Trimming shortened V by 6 bases and J by 0 bases, and 13 bases separated the two germline ends. The CDR3 is made up of 14 amino acids. The germline gives CDR1 DFQATT, CDR2 SNEGSKA (reference sequence).

The V call is TRBV7-2, the J call TRBJ2-1; 10 bases fit TRBD2. V dropped 5 bases and J dropped 4; count of bases not matched to a gene: 14. The CDR3 covers 18 residues. Germline CDR1 is SGHTA and CDR2 is FQGNSA. CDR3 in amino acids: CASSPRGGSGGTYNEQFF. DNA of the CDR3: TGTGCCAGCAGCCCCCGGGGAGGTAGCGGGGGGACGTACAATGAGCAGTTCTTC.

This clonotype was detected only once. The chain uses TRBV7-8 and TRBJ1-5, with a weak D call TRBD1 (6 bases). Germline lookup yields CDR1 SGHVS and CDR2 FQNEAQ. The CDR3 loop spans 14 amino acids. V shed 5 bases and J shed 5 bases, with 13 bases lying between them. In DNA form, the CDR3 reads TGTGCCAGCAGCATAGACAGGATGCATCAGCCCCAGCATTTT. This translates into CASSIDRMHQPQHF.

The chain recombines TRBV5-1 with TRBJ1-2; D perhaps matches TRBD1 (5 bases). The germline V gene has CDR1 SGHRS and CDR2 YFSETQ. The length of the CDR3 is 13 residues. Trimming removed 3 bases at V and 7 bases at J, with 13 bases between. CDR3 bases: TGCGCCAGCAGCTCCGGGGGGAGGTCTGGCTACACCTTC. Its protein is CASSSGGRSGYTF.

The chain joins TRBV20-1 to TRBJ1-5; D gene uncertain. The CDR3 has 11 residues. Trimming shortened V by 6 bases and J by 5 bases, and 8 bases separated the two germline ends. Germline CDR1 reads DFQATT; CDR2 reads SNEGSKA (reference sequence). The CDR3, as DNA: TGCAGTGCCGCCGGGGATCAGCCCCAGCATTTT. Translating it yields CSAAGDQPQHF.

This chain uses TRBV3-2 with TRBJ2-1. TRBV3-2 is shown as a pseudogene. There are 12 residues in the CDR3. CDR3 sequence: CASSLWDNEQFF. CDR3 DNA sequence: TGTGCCAGCAGCCTTTGGGACAATGAGCAGTTCTTC.

This clonotype was seen a handful of times. The chain is built from TRBV19 and TRBJ1-5, with a tentative D call TRBD1 (6 bases). The CDR3 contains 13 residues. The germline gives CDR1 LNHDA, CDR2 SQIVND (reference sequence). V was trimmed by 6 bases and J by 7 bases, leaving 13 bases between them. This chain's CDR3 is CASRTGYGQPQHF. The CDR3 DNA reads as TGTGCCAGTAGAACAGGGTACGGACAGCCCCAGCATTTT.

J is TRBJ2-7 and V is TRBV7-2, with D perhaps TRBD2 (5 bases). The germline V gene encodes CDR1 SGHTA and CDR2 FQGNSA. Between the trimmed V and J ends, which lost 5 bases and 4 bases, there was a span of 18 bases. The CDR3 is made up of 15 amino acids. The CDR3: CASSPMSGRVYEQYF. The CDR3 region has the DNA TGTGCCAGCAGCCCGATGAGCGGCCGGGTATACGAGCAGTACTTC.

This clonotype was observed a few times. The chain joins TRBV29-1 to TRBJ2-5, with TRBD2 matching over 12 bases. Germline V gene lookup returns CDR1 SQVTM and CDR2 ANQGSEA. CDR3 length: 15 amino acids. Germline trimming cut 4 bases from V and 4 bases from J; bases unmatched to any gene: 7. CDR3 in amino acids: CSVVSSGGAPETQYF. CDR3 bases: TGCAGCGTTGTCTCTAGCGGGGGGGCCCCAGAGACCCAGTACTTC.

The V and J genes are TRBV7-9 and TRBJ2-7; 9 bases agree with TRBD1. CDR1 SEHNR and CDR2 FQNEAQ come from the germline V gene (reference sequence). The CDR3 covers 17 residues. The trim removed 5 bases at V and 4 bases at J, leaving 15 bases unmatched. CDR3 amino acids: CASSLDPGTGSVYEQYV. As DNA, the CDR3 is TGTGCCAGCAGCCTAGATCCCGGGACAGGGTCGGTTTACGAGCAGTACGTC.